The 23 T cell receptor beta chains below all came from one sample that was sequenced in a study of blood T cell repertoires in COVID-19. Measured with immunoSEQ multiplex PCR; TCRdb has only the in-frame clones, and not every one. The data contain about 270,000 clones, 70% to 90% of them singletons. Source material: PBMCs or T cells enriched from blood (not recorded which). The receptor source for this set is a woman under 40 with acute COVID-19.

V usage is TRBV28 and J usage is TRBJ2-2, with a tentative D call TRBD1 (6 bases). This CDR3 spans 14 amino acids. The V end was cut by 3 bases, the J end by 4 bases, with 9 bases between. The germline V gene encodes CDR1 MDHEN and CDR2 SYDVKM. The CDR3 protein is CASSLQGTTGELFF. CDR3 in DNA: TGTGCCAGCAGTTTGCAGGGGACCACCGGGGAGCTGTTTTTT.

The rearrangement joins TRBV7-2 to TRBJ2-5; D is unresolved. The CDR3 totals 13 residues. Trimming shortened V by 2 bases and J by 3 bases, and 7 bases separated the two germline ends. Germline V lookup: CDR1 SGHTA, CDR2 FQGNSA. The CDR3: CASSLREEETQYF. Written as DNA, the CDR3 is TGTGCCAGCAGCTTACGTGAGGAAGAGACCCAGTACTTC.

This sequence joins TRBV9 and TRBJ1-2; weak D call: TRBD1 (6 bases). Germline-derived CDR1 and CDR2 are SGDLS and YYNGEE. There are 15 residues in the CDR3. Trimming took off 3 bases at V and 1 base at J, with 13 bases between the two ends. For the CDR3, the DNA is TGTGCCAGCAGCGCGATGGACAGTTTTAACTATGGCTACACCTTC. Translating it yields CASSAMDSFNYGYTF.

The chain carries TRBV5-6 and TRBJ2-7, with 11 bases lining up with TRBD1. After removal of 1 base from V and 6 bases from J, the junction contained 9 bases not matched to a gene. Germline loops: CDR1 SGHDT, CDR2 YYEEEE. This CDR3 comprises 16 residues. The CDR3 DNA sequence: TGTGCCAGCAGCTTGTGGGTCGGGACAGGGGGGCCCGAGCAGTACTTC. Protein: CASSLWVGTGGPEQYF.

V gene TRBV2 combines with J gene TRBJ2-3, with a possible D match to TRBD1 (6 bases). Deletions cut 11 bases from V and 5 bases from J, with 29 bases between. Germline CDR1 is SNHLY and CDR2 is FYNNEI. CDR3 size: 17 residues. CDR3 region: CAYSIGMGAESVDTQYF. DNA for the CDR3: TGTGCCTATTCTATTGGGATGGGGGCCGAGTCCGTAGATACGCAGTATTTT.

V gene TRBV18 combines with J gene TRBJ1-3, with D perhaps TRBD1 (5 bases). This CDR3 is built from 15 residues. V gave up 0 bases and J gave up 0 bases, with 6 bases separating them. Germline loops: CDR1 KGHSH, CDR2 LQKENI. DNA for the CDR3: TGTGCCAGCTCACCACCGACAGTCTCTGGAAACACCATATATTTT. Protein product: CASSPPTVSGNTIYF. Based on the CDR3 plus reference TRBV18 and TRBJ1-3, the full variable domain is NAGVMQNPRHLVRRRGQEARLRCSPMKGHSHVYWYRQLPEEGLKFMVYLQKENIIDESGMPKERFSAEFPKEGPSILRIQQVVRGDSAAYFCASSPPTVSGNTIYFGEGSWLTVV.

The rearrangement links TRBV28 to TRBJ2-7; the match to TRBD2 covers 14 bases. This CDR3 is 18 amino acids long. V trimming: 6 bases; J trimming: 5 bases; junction bases outside the gene matches: 15. Germline CDR1 reads MDHEN; CDR2 reads SYDVKM. The CDR3 coding sequence is TGTGCCAGCAGGTACTCCTACGGGACTAGCGGGAGCAGCAACGAGCAGTACTTC. Encoded protein: CASRYSYGTSGSSNEQYF.

V gene TRBV5-1 combines with J gene TRBJ2-5; the D gene is possibly TRBD1 (7 bases). V was cut by 4 bases and J by 5 bases, with 12 bases left in between. In germline, CDR1 is SGHRS, CDR2 YFSETQ. The CDR3 spans 13 residues. The CDR3 bases are TGCGCCAGCAGCATCAGGGGGAGGGAGACCCAGTACTTC. Translation: CASSIRGRETQYF. Full variable domain (remainder filled in from reference TRBV5-1 and TRBJ2-5): KAGVTQTPRYLIKTRGQQVTLSCSPISGHRSVSWYQQTPGQGLQFLFEYFSETQRNKGNFPGRFSGRQFSNSRSEMNVSTLELGDSALYLCASSIRGRETQYFGPGTRLLVL.

V is TRBV7-6 and J is TRBJ1-1, with D possibly matching TRBD1 (6 bases). V lost 8 bases to trimming and J lost 0 bases, with 13 bases between them. The CDR3 extends over 14 amino acids. In germline, CDR1 is SGHVS, CDR2 FNYEAQ. The CDR3 protein is CASVMDRLNTEAFF. In nucleotides, the CDR3 is TGTGCCAGCGTGATGGACAGATTGAACACTGAAGCTTTCTTT.

This chain uses TRBV21-1 with TRBJ1-5. TRBV21-1 is a known pseudogene. This CDR3 is 14 amino acids long. CDR3 nucleotides: TGTGCCAGCAGCAGGGGAGTCTTCGTCCAGCCCCAGCATTTT. It specifies CASSRGVFVQPQHF.

This sequence joins TRBV27 and TRBJ2-7, with a weak D call TRBD2 (6 bases). The length of the CDR3 is 15 residues. Trimming left V 6 bases short and J 3 bases short, with 18 bases between. Germline lookup yields CDR1 MNHEY and CDR2 SMNVEV (reference sequence). The CDR3 nucleotides read TGTGCCAGCAGGAACCGGGACTCCGACCACTACGAGCAGTACTTC. It encodes CASRNRDSDHYEQYF.

This clone was found once. The J gene is TRBJ2-3, the V gene TRBV5-4; TRBD2 matches 9 bases. Germline V CDR1 and CDR2: SGHNT, YYREEE (reference sequence). Trimming removed 4 bases from V and 4 bases from J; junction bases left unmatched: 10. The CDR3 consists of 16 residues. CDR3 protein: CASSPITSGLSDTQYF. CDR3 in DNA: TGTGCCAGCAGCCCGATTACTAGCGGGTTATCAGATACGCAGTATTTT.

V gene TRBV19 combines with J gene TRBJ1-1, with no clear D. The CDR3 covers 13 residues. Trimming took 6 bases from V and 4 from J, leaving 12 bases between them. Germline V CDR1 and CDR2: LNHDA, SQIVND (reference sequence). The CDR3 reads CASSDRRGTEAFF. The DNA for the CDR3 is TGTGCCAGTAGCGATAGACGGGGCACTGAAGCTTTCTTT.

The rearrangement joins TRBV7-9 to TRBJ2-7; perhaps TRBD2 as D (5 bases). The CDR3 is 13 residues long. Germline V gene sequence: CDR1 SEHNR, CDR2 FQNEAQ (reference sequence). Trimming pared 7 bases from V and 0 bases from J, leaving 10 bases between. The CDR3 nucleotides read TGTGCCAGCACCCCTCGGGGCTCCTACGAGCAGTACTTC. The encoded protein is CASTPRGSYEQYF.

The J gene is TRBJ2-1, the V gene TRBV10-3, with D maybe TRBD2 (5 bases). Germline CDR1 is ENHRY and CDR2 is SYGVKD. V lost 10 bases and J 9 bases, leaving 22 bases between the germline ends. The CDR3 has 14 amino acids. The CDR3, as DNA: TGTGCCACCTGTCCTGGCGGATCCGGAGGTGAGCAGTTCTTC. Translating it yields CATCPGGSGGEQFF.

This chain joins TRBV7-2 and TRBJ2-1; weak D call: TRBD2 (5 bases). Germline V gene sequence: CDR1 SGHTA, CDR2 FQGNSA. This CDR3 spans 15 amino acids. The germline V and J ends were trimmed by 4 bases and 7 bases, with 17 bases remaining between them. In DNA form, the CDR3 reads TGTGCCAGCAGCTCTAAAAGGACGACTACGAATGAGCAGTTCTTC. The encoded protein is CASSSKRTTTNEQFF. The variable domain in full, completed from reference TRBV7-2 and TRBJ2-1, reads GAGVSQSPSNKVTEKGKDVELRCDPISGHTALYWYRQSLGQGLEFLIYFQGNSAPDKSGLPSDRFSAERTGGSVSTLTIQRTQQEDSAVYLCASSSKRTTTNEQFFGPGTRLTVL.

The chain links TRBV7-3 to TRBJ2-3, with 8 bases lining up with TRBD1. The V gene's germline CDR1 is SGHTA and CDR2 FQGTGA. With V trimmed by 4 bases and J by 4 bases, 1 base remained unmatched. This CDR3 region has 13 residues. The CDR3 nucleotides read TGTGCCAGCAGCTCCAGGGGGCCAGATACGCAGTATTTT. It yields the protein CASSSRGPDTQYF. The full variable domain, with the rest looked up from reference TRBV7-3 and TRBJ2-3, is GAGVSQTPSNKVTEKGKYVELRCDPISGHTALYWYRQSLGQGPEFLIYFQGTGAADDSGLPNDRFFAVRPEGSVSTLKIQRTERGDSAVYLCASSSRGPDTQYFGPGTRLTVL.

The chain uses TRBV7-6 and TRBJ2-1; a possible D gene is TRBD2 (7 bases). CDR3 length: 16 amino acids. V lost 1 base to trimming and J lost 6 bases, with 16 bases between them. Germline V lookup: CDR1 SGHVS, CDR2 FNYEAQ. CDR3 protein: CASSLEGLGGGNEQFF. The CDR3 nucleotides are TGTGCCAGCAGCTTAGAAGGACTAGGGGGGGGCAATGAGCAGTTCTTC.

V and J are TRBV28 and TRBJ2-7; 7 bases map to TRBD1. V was pared by 4 bases and J by 3 bases, with 12 bases of the junction left unmatched. The germline gives CDR1 MDHEN, CDR2 SYDVKM. CDR3 length equals 16 residues. The CDR3 DNA reads TGTGCCAGCAGTTCCCTCGCCACCAGGGGGATCTACGAGCAGTACTTC. Its protein product is CASSSLATRGIYEQYF.

The chain has TRBV7-2 and TRBJ2-3; 8 nucleotides align to TRBD2. Germline trimming cut 3 bases from V and 3 bases from J; bases unmatched to any gene: 8. In germline, CDR1 is SGHTA, CDR2 FQGNSA. The CDR3 is made up of 16 amino acids. The DNA of the CDR3 is TGTGCCAGCAGCTTGACTAGCGCATATGTAACAGATACGCAGTATTTT. Translated, it gives CASSLTSAYVTDTQYF.

The V and J genes are TRBV28 and TRBJ2-7; weak D call: TRBD2 (5 bases). This CDR3 has 16 residues. Germline CDR1 and CDR2: MDHEN and SYDVKM. Trimming took 6 bases from V and 1 from J, leaving 19 bases between them. CDR3: CASRSREGPKSYEQYF. In DNA form, the CDR3 reads TGTGCCAGCAGGTCCCGTGAGGGTCCCAAATCCTACGAGCAGTACTTC.

This clone appeared a few times. The chain couples TRBV2 to TRBJ1-3, with D maybe TRBD1 (5 bases). V was cut by 7 bases and J by 0 bases, with 10 bases left in between. Per the germline V gene, CDR1 is SNHLY and CDR2 is FYNNEI. The CDR3 covers 14 residues. The CDR3 DNA sequence: TGTGCCAGCATAGGACACACCTCTGGAAACACCATATATTTT. It codes for CASIGHTSGNTIYF.

This clone occurred a few times. The chain uses TRBV19 and TRBJ2-7; 11 nucleotides agree with TRBD1. Germline CDR1 and CDR2: LNHDA and SQIVND (reference sequence). Unmatched junction bases numbered 10, after V lost 5 bases and J lost 4 bases. This CDR3 is 16 amino acids long. The CDR3 spells CASSPRLGTGGYEQYF. CDR3 bases: TGTGCCAGTAGTCCAAGATTGGGGACAGGGGGATACGAGCAGTACTTC.